This TCR beta chain was profiled in a study of blood T cell repertoires in COVID-19. The table lists this clone with a few counts. After removal of 5 bases from V and 3 bases from J, the junction contained 7 bases not matched to a gene. The CDR3 is made up of 16 amino acids. The germline gives CDR1 SGHTA, CDR2 FQGNSA. Seattle cases were enrolled at active infection and followed longitudinally. Produced via immunoSEQ multiplex PCR; TCRdb's table is partial and in-frame only. The table records some 290,000 clones, nearly 90% of them present only once. The sequence came from a woman in her 30s with COVID-19, enrolled during active disease. This chain joins TRBV7-2 and TRBJ1-4, with 9 bases fitting TRBD1. The sequenced material came from peripheral blood. DNA of the CDR3: TGTGCCAGCAGCCCCATACAGGGGGCGGCTAATGAAAAACTGTTTTTT. This translates into CASSPIQGAANEKLFF. The full variable domain, completed using reference TRBV7-2 and TRBJ1-4, is GAGVSQSPSNKVTEKGKDVELRCDPISGHTALYWYRQSLGQGLEFLIYFQGNSAPDKSGLPSDRFSAERTGGSVSTLTIQRTQQEDSAVYLCASSPIQGAANEKLFFGSGTQLSVL.